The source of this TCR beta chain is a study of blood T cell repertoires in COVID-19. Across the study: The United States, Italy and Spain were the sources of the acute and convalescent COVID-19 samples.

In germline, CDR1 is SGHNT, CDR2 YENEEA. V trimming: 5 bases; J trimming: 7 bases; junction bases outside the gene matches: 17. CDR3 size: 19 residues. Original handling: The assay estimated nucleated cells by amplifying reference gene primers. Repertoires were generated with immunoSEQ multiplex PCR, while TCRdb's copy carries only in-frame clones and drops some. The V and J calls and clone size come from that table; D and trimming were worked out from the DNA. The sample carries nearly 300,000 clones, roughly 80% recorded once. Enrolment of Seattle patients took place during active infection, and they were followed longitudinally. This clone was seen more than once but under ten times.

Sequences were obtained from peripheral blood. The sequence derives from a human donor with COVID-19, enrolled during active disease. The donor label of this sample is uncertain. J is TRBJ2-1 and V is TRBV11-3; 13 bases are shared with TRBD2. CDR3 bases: TGTGCCAGCAGCCCCGGACTAGCGGGAGTCGACCCCCAATTTAATGAGCAGTTCTTC. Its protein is CASSPGLAGVDPQFNEQFF.